The 10 T cell receptor beta chains in this list originate from one sample, sequenced in a study of control samples from healthy donors and cancer patients. Clones were sequenced by immunoSEQ multiplex PCR, and TCRdb holds only the in-frame ones, with some missing. The sample comprises 55,000 to 75,000 clones, around 87% of which are singletons, and 2% to 2.5% rests with the top ten. The sample consisted of PBMCs. The receptors derive from a woman aged 50 to 60 with head and neck cancer.

V and J are TRBV27 and TRBJ1-2; TRBD1 matches at 8 bases. This CDR3 spans 15 amino acids. The germline V gene has CDR1 MNHEY and CDR2 SMNVEV (reference sequence). After removal of 0 bases from V and 3 bases from J, the junction contained 3 bases not matched to a gene. The CDR3 DNA is TGTGCCAGCAGTTTATCAACAGGGGGTGACTATGGCTACACCTTC. It is translated as CASSLSTGGDYGYTF.

The V and J genes are TRBV11-2 and TRBJ1-4, with 9 bases that match TRBD1. With V trimmed by 5 bases and J by 5 bases, 6 bases remained unmatched. The CDR3 runs 15 residues. From germline, CDR1 is SGHAT and CDR2 FQNNGV. CDR3 DNA sequence: TGTGCCAGCAGCCCCGGGACAGGGTGGAATGAAAAACTGTTTTTT. Protein product: CASSPGTGWNEKLFF. The full variable domain, in which reference TRBV11-2 and TRBJ1-4 provide the parts outside the CDR3, is EAGVAQSPRYKIIEKRQSVAFWCNPISGHATLYWYQQILGQGPKLLIQFQNNGVVDDSQLPKDRFSAERLKGVDSTLKIQPAKLEDSAVYLCASSPGTGWNEKLFFGSGTQLSVL.

This clone is labeled medium-sized. This chain links TRBV4-1 with TRBJ1-5; 9 bases map to TRBD1. The CDR3 covers 15 residues. CDR1 and CDR2 from the germline V gene are MGHRA and YSYEKL. With 0 bases clipped from V and 9 bases from J, the junction kept 6 bases outside the gene matches. The CDR3 bases are TGCGCCAGCAGCCAAGAGACAGGGGGGATTTGGCCCCAGCATTTT. It is translated as CASSQETGGIWPQHF.

The chain recombines TRBV28 with TRBJ2-2; D is undetermined. Trimming took off 6 bases at V and 4 bases at J, with 12 bases between the two ends. CDR3 length: 14 amino acids. Germline V gives CDR1 MDHEN, CDR2 SYDVKM. The CDR3 protein is CASRPGQATGELFF. The CDR3 DNA is TGTGCCAGCAGGCCCGGGCAGGCCACCGGGGAGCTGTTTTTT.

The V call is TRBV6-2 or TRBV6-3, the J call TRBJ1-3; the D is unclear. The V and J ends lost 6 bases and 2 bases respectively, with 14 bases between them. Germline V gives CDR1 MNHEY, CDR2 SVGEGT. The CDR3 runs to 15 residues. CDR3 sequence reads: CASSPPAGAGNTIYF. The CDR3 DNA reads TGTGCCAGCAGCCCCCCCGCTGGGGCTGGAAACACCATATATTTT.

This clone showed up just a few times. The chain joins TRBV7-9 to TRBJ2-3, with D perhaps given as TRBD1 or TRBD2 (5 bases each). Looked up from germline, CDR1 is SEHNR and CDR2 is FQNEAQ (reference sequence). The CDR3 spans 18 residues. The ends were cut back, 4 bases at V and 4 bases at J, with 24 bases in the middle. The DNA of the CDR3 is TGTGCCAGCAGCTGGGGTGGAAGCGGTCGGGGCCGCCCAGATACGCAGTATTTT. Amino acids: CASSWGGSGRGRPDTQYF.

The chain employs TRBV6-1 and TRBJ1-5, with D perhaps matching TRBD1 (5 bases). Germline lookup yields CDR1 MNHNS and CDR2 SASEGT. The CDR3 has 16 residues. V was clipped by 3 bases and J by 6 bases, with 18 bases between them. The CDR3 region is CASSDGRRPGSQPQHF. The DNA for the CDR3 is TGTGCCAGCAGTGATGGCAGAAGACCAGGGAGTCAGCCCCAGCATTTT.

This clone came up once. The V and J genes are TRBV10-1 and TRBJ1-6; perhaps TRBD1 as D (5 bases). CDR1 is WNHNN and CDR2 is SYGVQD in the germline V gene (reference sequence). V dropped 6 bases and J dropped 9 bases, with 33 bases sitting between them. The CDR3 length is 20 residues. The chain's CDR3 is CASSDRDHNTTSQGGSPLHF. The CDR3 DNA sequence: TGCGCCAGCAGCGATAGGGACCATAACACTACCTCCCAGGGCGGTTCACCCCTCCACTTT.

This clone has only a few counts. V gene TRBV5-1 combines with J gene TRBJ1-1; D might be TRBD1 (5 bases). Germline CDR1 is SGHRS and CDR2 is YFSETQ. Trimming left V 0 bases short and J 6 bases short, with 15 bases between. The CDR3 sequence is 15 residues long. The CDR3 sequence: CASSLGRGGRAEAFF. CDR3 sequence (DNA): TGCGCCAGCAGCTTGGGAAGGGGCGGTAGGGCTGAAGCTTTCTTT.

The J gene is TRBJ2-3, the V gene TRBV23-1, with unresolved D. TRBV23-1 qualifies as an ORF whose function is uncertain. The CDR3 loop spans 15 amino acids. V lost 8 bases, J lost 11 bases, and 26 bases lay in between. DNA for the CDR3: TGCGCCAGCCCTTTCCATCGAAGACTCCCTGGTTTGCAGTATTTT. It translates to CASPFHRRLPGLQYF.